A single sample is the source of the 23 T cell receptor beta chains below, sequenced in a study of T cell responses to AZD1222 COVID-19 vaccine. Clones were sequenced by immunoSEQ multiplex PCR, and TCRdb holds only the in-frame ones, with some missing. The sample lists tens of thousands of clones, 87% occurring once. Sequencing used peripheral blood, obtained on day 0 of AZD1222 vaccination. All receptors come from an adult in good health.

The chain couples TRBV9 to TRBJ1-2, with a weak D call TRBD1 (5 bases). Trimming took off 1 base at V and 8 bases at J, with 12 bases between the two ends. CDR1 and CDR2 from the germline V gene are SGDLS and YYNGEE. The CDR3 has 13 amino acids. In nucleotides, the CDR3 is TGTGCCAGCAGCGTATTGGGAGGGGACGGCTACACCTTC. Translation: CASSVLGGDGYTF. Full variable domain (rest looked up from reference TRBV9 and TRBJ1-2): DSGVTQTPKHLITATGQRVTLRCSPRSGDLSVYWYQQSLDQGLQFLIQYYNGEERAKGNILERFSAQQFPDLHSELNLSSLELGDSALYFCASSVLGGDGYTFGSGTRLTVV.

The chain is built from TRBV7-9 and TRBJ1-5; TRBD1 agrees at 9 bases. The length of the CDR3 is 17 residues. In germline, CDR1 is SEHNR, CDR2 FQNEAQ (reference sequence). The ends lost 0 bases at V and 7 bases at J; junction bases unmatched: 10. CDR3 DNA: TGTGCCAGCAGCTTAGCGAAATCGGGACAGGGAAGACAGCCCCAGCATTTT. Its protein is CASSLAKSGQGRQPQHF.

This chain links TRBV6-5 with TRBJ1-2; TRBD1 might be the D (6 bases). The V and J ends lost 10 bases and 3 bases respectively, with 12 bases between them. Germline V gene data show CDR1 as MNHEY and CDR2 as SVGAGI. The CDR3 runs to 12 residues. The chain's CDR3 is CATMDSYYGYTF. DNA for the CDR3: TGTGCCACCATGGACAGTTACTATGGCTACACCTTC.

This clone came up once. V gene TRBV18 combines with J gene TRBJ1-1; 11 nucleotides align to TRBD1. With 7 bases clipped from V and 10 bases from J, the junction kept 8 bases outside the gene matches. This CDR3 has 13 residues. Germline lookup yields CDR1 KGHSH and CDR2 LQKENI. The CDR3 reads CASYAGTGGRAFF. CDR3 sequence (DNA): TGTGCCAGCTATGCCGGGACAGGGGGGAGAGCTTTCTTT.

The chain joins TRBV19 to TRBJ1-1, with a possible D match to TRBD1 (5 bases). The germline gives CDR1 LNHDA, CDR2 SQIVND (reference sequence). V was cut by 0 bases and J by 4 bases, with 18 bases left in between. This CDR3 has 17 amino acids. CDR3 DNA sequence: TGTGCCAGTAGTATAGATCTAGGGCAGGGAGGGATCACTGAAGCTTTCTTT. Translated, it gives CASSIDLGQGGITEAFF. The full variable domain, in which reference TRBV19 and TRBJ1-1 provide the parts outside the CDR3, is DGGITQSPKYLFRKEGQNVTLSCEQNLNHDAMYWYRQDPGQGLRLIYYSQIVNDFQKGDIAEGYSVSREKKESFPLTVTSAQKNPTAFYLCASSIDLGQGGITEAFFGQGTRLTVV.

The rearrangement joins TRBV29-1 to TRBJ1-1; 7 bases match TRBD1. Germline trimming cut 6 bases from V and 0 bases from J; bases unmatched to any gene: 1. This CDR3 is built from 12 residues. Germline CDR1 is SQVTM and CDR2 is ANQGSEA. This chain's CDR3 is CSVQGMNTEAFF. In DNA form, the CDR3 reads TGCAGCGTACAGGGGATGAACACTGAAGCTTTCTTT.

This chain joins TRBV5-1 and TRBJ2-3; D call uncertain. In germline, CDR1 is SGHRS, CDR2 YFSETQ. The V and J ends lost 5 bases and 3 bases respectively, with 1 base between them. CDR3 length: 10 residues. The CDR3 coding sequence is TGCGCCAGCAGTACAGATACGCAGTATTTT. The encoded protein is CASSTDTQYF.

The CDR3 nucleotides are TGTGCCACCAGTGATTACAGGGGAAGGATCGGGGAGCTGTTTTTT. Its protein is CATSDYRGRIGELFF. The J gene is TRBJ2-2, the V gene TRBV24-1; TRBD1 matches 7 bases. From germline, CDR1 is KGHDR and CDR2 SFDVKD. Trimming cost V 2 bases and J 7 bases; bases outside gene matches: 6. The CDR3 loop spans 15 amino acids.

V usage is TRBV5-1 and J usage is TRBJ2-3; the match to TRBD2 covers 12 bases. The CDR3 sequence is 17 residues long. V lost 0 bases and J lost 0; bases outside the gene matches: 2. In germline, CDR1 is SGHRS, CDR2 YFSETQ. The CDR3 reads CASSLVTSGGSTDTQYF. Here the CDR3 DNA reads TGCGCCAGCAGCTTGGTGACTAGCGGGGGTAGCACAGATACGCAGTATTTT.

V is TRBV7-6 and J is TRBJ1-1, with D possibly being TRBD1 (5 bases). CDR3 length equals 15 residues. Germline V gene data show CDR1 as SGHVS and CDR2 as FNYEAQ. Trimming took 5 bases from V and 6 from J, leaving 19 bases between them. CDR3 sequence (DNA): TGTGCCAGCAGCCCTAGTTCGGGGCGAGGCGCTGAAGCTTTCTTT. The encoded protein is CASSPSSGRGAEAFF.

CDR3 nucleotides: TGTGCCAGCAGTGAATCGGGGGGCAGGACTGAAGCTTTCTTT. It specifies CASSESGGRTEAFF. The chain carries TRBV6-1 and TRBJ1-1; possibly TRBD1 for D (6 bases). Germline lookup yields CDR1 MNHNS and CDR2 SASEGT. The V end was cut by 2 bases, the J end by 5 bases, with 12 bases between. CDR3 length equals 14 residues.

V usage is TRBV5-1 and J usage is TRBJ2-2, with D possibly being TRBD1 (8 bases). The germline V and J ends were trimmed by 2 bases and 1 base, with 12 bases remaining between them. Germline V gene lookup returns CDR1 SGHRS and CDR2 YFSETQ. This CDR3 is 16 amino acids long. CDR3 loop: CASSLSGTGNTGELFF. The CDR3 coding sequence is TGCGCCAGCAGCTTAAGCGGGACAGGGAACACCGGGGAGCTGTTTTTT.

The genes are TRBV19 and TRBJ1-4; no firm D call. This CDR3 is built from 13 residues. Germline CDR1 and CDR2: LNHDA and SQIVND (reference sequence). The germline V and J ends were trimmed by 9 bases and 5 bases, with 13 bases remaining between them. This CDR3 reads CASSEAGNEKLFF. The CDR3 bases are TGTGCCAGCTCCGAAGCGGGCAATGAAAAACTGTTTTTT.

This chain links TRBV19 with TRBJ1-1; unclear D gene. Trimming shortened V by 7 bases and J by 1 base, and 16 bases separated the two germline ends. This CDR3 spans 15 amino acids. The germline CDR1 and CDR2 sequences are LNHDA and SQIVND (reference sequence). The CDR3 DNA follows: TGTGCCAGTATCATATCGGCCTCGGGGAACACTGAAGCTTTCTTT. Translation: CASIISASGNTEAFF.

The gene calls are TRBV5-1 and TRBJ1-6; the D is unclear. The CDR3 is 13 residues long. The germline gives CDR1 SGHRS, CDR2 YFSETQ. V was cut by 5 bases and J by 9 bases, with 12 bases left in between. The CDR3 sequence: CASRTGMGSPLHF. The CDR3 DNA reads as TGCGCCAGCAGAACGGGGATGGGTTCACCCCTCCACTTT.

The gene calls are TRBV3-1 (or the pseudogene TRBV3-2) and TRBJ1-1, with 8 bases identical to TRBD1. Germline assignment: CDR1 LGHDT and CDR2 YNNKEL (reference sequence). This CDR3 contains 13 residues. The trim removed 2 bases at V and 11 bases at J, leaving 7 bases unmatched. The CDR3 coding sequence is TGTGCCAGCAGCCAACCCCAGGGGGCGATGGCTTTCTTT. This codes for CASSQPQGAMAFF.

CDR3 nucleotide sequence: TGTGCCAGCAGCGCAAGGGACAAAAGCACAGATACGCAGTATTTT. Translated, it gives CASSARDKSTDTQYF. The chain uses TRBV11-2 and TRBJ2-3; possible D gene TRBD1, 6 bases. The germline V gene encodes CDR1 SGHAT and CDR2 FQNNGV. CDR3 size: 15 residues. V was clipped by 5 bases and J by 0 bases, with 12 bases between them.

This clone has just a few counts. This chain uses TRBV19 with TRBJ1-5; the D is unclear. The V gene's germline CDR1 is LNHDA and CDR2 SQIVND (reference sequence). CDR3 length equals 14 residues. V was shortened by 7 bases and J by 0 bases, with 10 bases between the two germline ends. The CDR3 nucleotides read TGTGCCAGTATGGCAGGTTATAGCAATCAGCCCCAGCATTTT. Translation: CASMAGYSNQPQHF.

This chain links TRBV4-3 with TRBJ2-7; 10 bases match TRBD1. The CDR3 totals 15 residues. Germline loops: CDR1 LGHNA, CDR2 YSLEER. The ends lost 0 bases at V and 3 bases at J; junction bases unmatched: 2. CDR3 in amino acids: CASSQEGQGHYEQYF. CDR3 sequence (DNA): TGCGCCAGCAGCCAAGAGGGACAGGGGCACTACGAGCAGTACTTC.

The rearrangement joins TRBV5-4 to TRBJ2-4; TRBD2 agrees at 7 bases. J gave up 5 bases and V 3 bases, and 8 bases lay outside the gene matches. There are 15 residues in the CDR3. Per the germline V gene, CDR1 is SGHNT and CDR2 is YYREEE (reference sequence). The CDR3 region has the DNA TGTGCCAGCAGCTCCTTATCTAGCGGAGAAAACATTCAGTACTTC. Protein: CASSSLSSGENIQYF.

V usage is TRBV10-1 and J usage is TRBJ2-5; 8 bases line up with TRBD2. Germline trimming cut 0 bases from V and 1 base from J; bases unmatched to any gene: 1. Germline V gene data show CDR1 as WNHNN and CDR2 as SYGVQD (reference sequence). This CDR3 has 15 amino acids. The CDR3 here is CASSESSGGQETQYF. The CDR3 coding sequence is TGCGCCAGCAGTGAGTCCAGCGGGGGCCAAGAGACCCAGTACTTC.

The chain carries TRBV6-2 or TRBV6-3 and TRBJ1-6; D is ambiguous. The CDR3 is 13 residues long. Germline values: CDR1 MNHEY, CDR2 SVGEGT. The V gene lost 5 bases and the J gene lost 10 bases, with 12 bases spanning the gap. The CDR3 sequence: CASSDIMDSPLHF. The CDR3 coding sequence is TGTGCCAGCAGTGATATAATGGACTCACCCCTCCACTTT.

This chain links TRBV10-3 with TRBJ2-1, with D uncertain. Trimming removed 6 bases at V and 0 bases at J, with 12 bases between. Germline lookup yields CDR1 ENHRY and CDR2 SYGVKD. The CDR3 loop spans 15 amino acids. CDR3: CAISQLQSSYNEQFF. The CDR3 DNA sequence: TGTGCCATCAGCCAACTACAGAGCTCCTACAATGAGCAGTTCTTC.